These T cell receptor beta chains were read from a single sample in a study of blood T cells in healthy people across ages. TCRdb used MiXCR to reprocess the 5' RACE reads, holding one entry per CDR3 protein. This sample has over 1.5 million distinct CDR3 sequences, with 49% found just once. The source material was blood. These receptors originate from a woman aged 40 to 50 in good health. Both conserved end residues are part of each CDR3. The order of the fields is D gene, J gene, V gene, clone size, CDR3 DNA, CDR3 protein. A D gene is named only where the DNA matches it firmly. Where a row states a size, it is once, few, many or the class of an expanded clone; other rows omit it.

>TRBD1|TRBJ2-7|TRBV12-3/TRBV12-4|NA
TGTGCCAGCAGTCCATCGGACAGGGGCCTCTACGAGCAGTACTTC
CASSPSDRGLYEQYF
>TRBD1|TRBJ2-1|TRBV13|NA
TGTGCCAGCAGCCCGGACAGGGGGTCGGGTTCCTACAATGAGCAGTTCTTC
CASSPDRGSGSYNEQFF
>NA|TRBJ2-3|TRBV2|NA
TGTGCCAGTACAGGGCAAACGCAGTATTTT
CASTGQTQYF
>NA|TRBJ2-3|TRBV10-3|NA
TGTGCCATCAGTGAGGGCTACACAGATACGCAGTATTTT
CAISEGYTDTQYF
>NA|TRBJ2-3|TRBV7-3|many
TGTGCCAGCAGCGGTCCATTAGGGACGTTAGGCACAGATACGCAGTATTTT
CASSGPLGTLGTDTQYF
>NA|TRBJ2-5|TRBV3-1|NA
TGTGCCAGCAGCCCAAGTTACTCACCAGAGACCCAGTACTTC
CASSPSYSPETQYF
>TRBD2|TRBJ2-5|TRBV6-5|NA
TGTGCCAGCAGTCATCTAGCGGGAGAACAAGAGACCCAGTACTTC
CASSHLAGEQETQYF
>TRBD1|TRBJ2-7|TRBV5-5|few
TGTGCCAGCAGCGCGGAAGACAGGGTCTACGAGCAGTACTTC
CASSAEDRVYEQYF
>NA|TRBJ2-5|TRBV4-2|NA
TGTGCCAGCAGCCAAGATATACGAACGGGACGAGAGACCCAGTACTTC
CASSQDIRTGRETQYF
>NA|TRBJ2-1|TRBV28|NA
TGTGCCAGCAGTTTAGGTGGATCGGGAATAAGGGATGAGCAGTTCTTC
CASSLGGSGIRDEQFF
>TRBD2|TRBJ2-3|TRBV7-9|NA
TGTGCCAGCAGCTTTAGCGGGGGGCTGGTCGGCACAGATACGCAGTATTTT
CASSFSGGLVGTDTQYF
>NA|TRBJ1-1|TRBV11-2|NA
TGTGCCAGCAGCCGCGCGACACACACTGAAGCTTTCTTT
CASSRATHTEAFF
>TRBD1|TRBJ2-1|TRBV12-3/TRBV12-4|few
TGTGCCAGCAGAATACAGGGGCGGGACAATGAGCAGTTCTTC
CASRIQGRDNEQFF
>NA|TRBJ1-2|TRBV28|NA
TGTGCCAGCAGGGCTGACTTCCTGGGCAACTATGGCTACACCTTC
CASRADFLGNYGYTF
>TRBD1|TRBJ1-2|TRBV6-5|NA
TGTGCCAGCCGGACAGGGAAGTTTTCTAACTATGGCTACACCTTC
CASRTGKFSNYGYTF
>NA|TRBJ2-1|TRBV4-3|NA
TGCGCCAGCAGACCCCAGCAGGGCAGTAGCAATGGGCAGTTCTTC
CASRPQQGSSNGQFF
>TRBD2|TRBJ2-7|TRBV2|few
TGTGCCAGCAGGGCGGGACTAGGTTTTACCTACGAGCAGTACTTC
CASRAGLGFTYEQYF
>NA|TRBJ2-7|TRBV4-1|many
TGCGCCAGCAGCCCCCTATGGGAGTCAGGCTACGAGCAGTACTTC
CASSPLWESGYEQYF
>NA|TRBJ1-2|TRBV12-3/TRBV12-4|NA
TGTGCCAGCAGTGTCCAGGGACTGCCTGGCTATGGCTACACCTTC
CASSVQGLPGYGYTF
>NA|TRBJ2-5|TRBV28|once
TGTGCCAGCACCTTAAGGGCCGGCCGCCAAGAGACCCAGTACTTC
CASTLRAGRQETQYF
>TRBD2|TRBJ2-7|TRBV28|NA
TGTGCCAGCAGATTAGCGGGGGGTAACTACGAGCAGTACTTC
CASRLAGGNYEQYF
>TRBD1|TRBJ2-2|TRBV27|NA
TGTGCCAGCTGGGGCCGACAGGGTAGAGACACCGGGGAGCTGTTTTTT
CASWGRQGRDTGELFF
>NA|TRBJ2-1|TRBV20-1|few
TGCAGTGCTAGGGGGGGACAGACCTACAATGAGCAGTTCTTC
CSARGGQTYNEQFF
>TRBD1|TRBJ1-5|TRBV20-1|few
TGCAGTGCTAGAGATTGGGTAATGGGACAGGGAGAGCAGCCCCAGCATTTT
CSARDWVMGQGEQPQHF
>NA|TRBJ2-5|TRBV2|NA
TGTGCCAGCAAGGGCCAAGGGTGGGAGACCCAGTACTTC
CASKGQGWETQYF
>NA|TRBJ2-5|TRBV20-1|NA
TGCAGTGCTAGAGATATGTTTGGGCAGGGAAGGGAGACCCAGTACTTC
CSARDMFGQGRETQYF
>TRBD1|TRBJ2-7|TRBV15|few
TGTGCCACCAGCAGAGGACAGGGCTCCTACGAGCAGTACTTC
CATSRGQGSYEQYF
>NA|TRBJ2-5|TRBV12-5|few
TGTGCTAGTGGTTTGGTACCGGACGGCGCGGAGCCCGCCCAAGAGACCCAGTACTTC
CASGLVPDGAEPAQETQYF
>NA|TRBJ2-1|TRBV6-2/TRBV6-3|NA
TGTGCCAGCATAGGGGCATATGAGCAGTTCTTC
CASIGAYEQFF
>TRBD2|TRBJ2-1|TRBV23-1|once
TGCGCCAGCAGTCAGCTTACCGGGACTAGCGATTACAATGAGCAGTTCTTC
CASSQLTGTSDYNEQFF
>TRBD1|TRBJ2-4|TRBV27|NA
TGTGCCAGCAGTTTCGTAGGCGGGACAGGGAACATTCAGTACTTC
CASSFVGGTGNIQYF
>TRBD2|TRBJ2-1|TRBV7-8|NA
TGTGCCAGCAGCTTAAGATTGTATGATGGCGGGGGTAATGAGCAGTTCTTC
CASSLRLYDGGGNEQFF
>TRBD2|TRBJ2-7|TRBV4-1|many
TGTGCCAGCAGCCAAGGTCGCGGGAGTTACGAGCAGTACTTC
CASSQGRGSYEQYF
>NA|TRBJ1-6|TRBV7-2|NA
TGTGCCAGCAGTCCGCGACGACTAAATTCACCCCTCCACTTT
CASSPRRLNSPLHF
>NA|TRBJ2-5|TRBV4-3|NA
TGCGCCAGCAGCCAGACGGGGCCGGAGGGCGGGCAGTACTTC
CASSQTGPEGGQYF
>NA|TRBJ2-7|TRBV28|NA
TGTGCCAGCAGTTCCTTACCCGGATACGAGCAGTACTTC
CASSSLPGYEQYF
>NA|TRBJ2-1|TRBV7-7|NA
TGTGCTAGCAGCCCCCAGGGGCAGGGGAATGAGCAGTTCTTC
CASSPQGQGNEQFF
>NA|TRBJ1-2|TRBV12-3/TRBV12-4|NA
TGTGCCAGCAGTTTGGAAGGAAGAAACTATGGCTACACCTTC
CASSLEGRNYGYTF
>NA|TRBJ2-3|TRBV9|NA
TGTGCCAGCAGCGCCCAACAACCAGATACGCAGTATTTT
CASSAQQPDTQYF
>NA|TRBJ2-6|TRBV9|few
TGTGCCAGCAGCGTAGAGGCCTCTGGGGCCAACGTCCTGACTTTC
CASSVEASGANVLTF
>TRBD1|TRBJ2-7|TRBV20-1|few
TGCAGTGCTAGAAAGACAGGGGGGACTGGCGAGCAGTACTTC
CSARKTGGTGEQYF
>NA|TRBJ2-4|TRBV12-3/TRBV12-4|NA
NA
CASSLVVAEAFFGQGGNIQYF
>NA|TRBJ2-2|TRBV7-3|NA
TGTGCCAGCGGCTTATCATCCGATGCAATACTTAACACCGGGGAGCTGTTTTTT
CASGLSSDAILNTGELFF
>NA|TRBJ1-2|TRBV6-5|many
TGTGCCAGCAGCCCCGATGGGGCCAACTATGGCTACACCTTC
CASSPDGANYGYTF
>NA|TRBJ1-6|TRBV7-2|NA
TGTGCCAGCAGCTTAGCAGCGGACGATAATTCACCCCTCCACTTT
CASSLAADDNSPLHF
>NA|TRBJ2-1|TRBV29-1|few
TGCAGCGTTGGACGCACGAGGGCAATGCAGGGGTTCTTC
CSVGRTRAMQGFF